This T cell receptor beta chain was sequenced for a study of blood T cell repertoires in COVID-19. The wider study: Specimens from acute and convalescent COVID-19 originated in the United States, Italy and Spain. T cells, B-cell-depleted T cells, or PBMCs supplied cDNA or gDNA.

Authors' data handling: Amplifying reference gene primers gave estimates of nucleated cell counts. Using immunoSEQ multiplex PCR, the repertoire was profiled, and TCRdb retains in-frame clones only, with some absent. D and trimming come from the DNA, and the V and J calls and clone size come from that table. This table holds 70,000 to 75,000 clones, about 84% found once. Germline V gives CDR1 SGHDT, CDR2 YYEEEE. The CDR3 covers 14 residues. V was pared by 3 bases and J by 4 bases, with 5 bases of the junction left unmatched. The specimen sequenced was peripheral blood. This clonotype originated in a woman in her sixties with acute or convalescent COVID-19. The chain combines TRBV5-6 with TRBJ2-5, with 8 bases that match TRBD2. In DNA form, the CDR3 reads TGTGCCAGCAGCTCTTCTAGCGGGCGAGAGACCCAGTACTTC. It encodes CASSSSSGRETQYF.